This T cell receptor (beta chain) was captured by sequencing in a study of shared clonotypes between healthy human individuals. Across the whole study: Each donor's CD4 naive and CD4 memory cells filled three plates apiece, CD8 naive two, and CD8 memory one.

With respect to this clone: Antigen unknown. This specimen includes other DNA sequences encoding the same CDR3.

Assay: immunoSEQ multiplex PCR; the TCRdb copy retains only in-frame clones and omits some. In the table there are about 2.1 million clones, 93% of which are singletons. The CDR3 has 12 residues. V gave up 10 bases and J gave up 3 bases; unmatched junction bases: 4. Germline CDR1 and CDR2: LNHDA and SQIVND (reference sequence). Study observations and caveats: Clonotypes not shared had lower generation probabilities than those common to all four donors.

Naive CD8 populations comprised CD45RO-negative cells positively selected for CCR7, excluding terminally differentiated effector memory CD45RA+ cells. The sequence came from a man between 18 and 35 years old in good health. Some clones in this sample may be carry-over from other donors' samples. The chain carries TRBV19 and TRBJ2-7, with TRBD1 matching over 9 bases. The sample taken for sequencing was naive CD8+ T cells from PBMCs. CDR3 nucleotide sequence: TGTGCCACGGGACAGGGCTACTACGAGCAGTACTTC. Translating it yields CATGQGYYEQYF. The full variable domain, completed using reference TRBV19 and TRBJ2-7, is DGGITQSPKYLFRKEGQNVTLSCEQNLNHDAMYWYRQDPGQGLRLIYYSQIVNDFQKGDIAEGYSVSREKKESFPLTVTSAQKNPTAFYLCATGQGYYEQYFGPGTRLTVT.